The clone carrying this TCR beta chain was recorded once. Its antigen is not known. The data are from a study of vaccination and CD4 T cells after COVID-19. Study information: Post-vaccine sample collection happened at a median of 72 days after dose two, ranging 14 to 241.

Regarding treatment: approximately nine-day PBMC culture with coronavirus spike peptide pools or control peptides (ViraFEST assay). One should note that the unexposed donor's CD4+ T cells were collected before the COVID-19 pandemic (2011-2018). ViraFEST stimulated the growth of antigen-specific T cells using peptide pools and subsequently profiled their TCRs by sequencing. The Oncomine TCR Beta short-read assay was applied to DNA of cultured CD4+ T cells. Cultures of CD4+ T cells served as the source for extracting genomic DNA. A single record per CDR3 protein comes from TCRdb applying MiXCR to the PCR reads. The table has some 11,000 distinct CDR3 sequences, less than 40% seen once; the top ten hold approximately 14%. Sequenced sample: CD4+ T cells from blood, cultured in vitro. The origin of this receptor is a human donor in good health.

The CDR3 nucleotides are TGTGCCAGCAGTTCACCGGGACAGGGGCGCTACGAGCAGTACTTC. Residues: CASSSPGQGRYEQYF. The gene calls are TRBV27 and TRBJ2-7; 10 bases are shared with TRBD1. With V trimmed by 4 bases and J by 3 bases, 6 bases remained unmatched. From germline, CDR1 is MNHEY and CDR2 SMNVEV (reference sequence). The CDR3 covers 15 residues.